This passage covers 23 T cell receptor beta chains from one sample sequenced in a study of beta chain features in type 1 diabetes. The whole isolated RNA underwent reverse transcription, so sequencing captured expressed TCRB transcripts. Clones were sequenced by immunoSEQ multiplex PCR, and TCRdb holds only the in-frame ones, with some missing. The data contain over 14,000 clones, around 77% of them seen just once; the ten biggest clones take up approximately 0.31%. Study-wide findings and caveats: Patients with Type 1 diabetes showed moderately but significantly shorter TCRB CDR3s in all four CD4+ subsets.

Their antigens remain unidentified. Sequenced sample: stem cell memory CD4+ T cells from blood. The origin of the receptors is a woman aged 18-29 years with type 1 diabetes.

This clone was recorded only once. The chain links TRBV18 to TRBJ2-1; 8 nucleotides line up with TRBD2. Germline-derived CDR1 and CDR2 are KGHSH and LQKENI. V was clipped by 0 bases and J by 1 base; unmatched bases: 17. The CDR3 is 21 amino acids. CDR3 region: CASSPPRGGLSGLGSYNEQFF. The CDR3 DNA is TGTGCCAGCTCACCACCTCGGGGGGGGCTCTCTGGATTAGGATCCTACAATGAGCAGTTCTTC.

The rearrangement uses TRBV7-2 and TRBJ2-1; 9 bases line up with TRBD2. CDR3 length: 15 residues. V dropped 2 bases and J dropped 8; count of bases not matched to a gene: 7. The V gene's germline CDR1 is SGHTA and CDR2 FQGNSA. CDR3 sequence (DNA): TGTGCCAGCAGCTTATCTAGCGGGGATGGGGATGAGCAGTTCTTC. Its protein is CASSLSSGDGDEQFF.

This sequence joins TRBV10-2 and TRBJ2-3, with 9 positions matching TRBD2. V lost 5 bases to trimming and J lost 2 bases; unmatched junction nucleotides: 2. Germline lookup yields CDR1 WSHSY and CDR2 SAAADI. This CDR3 has 14 residues. The CDR3 DNA reads as TGCGCCAGCAGTATAGCGGGAGCCACAGATACGCAGTATTTT. Residues: CASSIAGATDTQYF.

The gene calls are TRBV7-3 and TRBJ2-3; 12 positions agree with TRBD2. Germline CDR1 is SGHTA and CDR2 is FQGTGA. Trimming cost V 5 bases and J 4 bases; bases outside gene matches: 4. CDR3 length: 15 amino acids. DNA for the CDR3: TGTGCCAGCAGCCCAAGACTAGCGGGAGCAGATACGCAGTATTTT. Its translation is CASSPRLAGADTQYF.

J is TRBJ2-1 and V is TRBV9; a weak D match, TRBD2 (7 bases). The V and J ends lost 6 bases and 5 bases respectively, with 18 bases between them. The CDR3 runs 15 residues. The germline V gene has CDR1 SGDLS and CDR2 YYNGEE. The CDR3 region is CASKFGGAADNEQFF. CDR3 coding DNA: TGTGCCAGCAAATTTGGGGGGGCAGCGGACAATGAGCAGTTCTTC.

This clone occurred a few times. The chain recombines TRBV29-1 with TRBJ2-4; 11 bases map to TRBD1. Per the germline V gene, CDR1 is SQVTM and CDR2 is ANQGSEA. V lost 6 bases to trimming and J lost 4 bases; unmatched junction nucleotides: 8. CDR3 length: 15 amino acids. The CDR3 region has the DNA TGCAGCGTGCAATTCCGGGACAGGGGGAAAAACATTCAGTACTTC. Translation gives CSVQFRDRGKNIQYF.

The chain has TRBV12-5 and TRBJ2-2; D possibly corresponds to TRBD1 (6 bases). This CDR3 region has 17 residues. The germline CDR1 and CDR2 sequences are LGHNT and FRNRAP. V lost 0 bases, J lost 6 bases, and 17 bases lay in between. CDR3 residues: CASGLVVRSGDPGELFF. The CDR3 DNA reads as TGTGCTAGTGGTTTGGTAGTACGATCAGGGGATCCCGGGGAGCTGTTTTTT.

This rearrangement joins TRBV5-1 to TRBJ1-4; TRBD1 matches 8 bases. Per germline, CDR1 SGHRS and CDR2 YFSETQ. The V and J ends lost 1 base and 8 bases, in that order; junction bases with no gene match: 7. The CDR3 contains 15 residues. CDR3: CASSLRPTGDEKLFF. As DNA, the CDR3 is TGCGCCAGCAGCTTGCGGCCGACAGGGGACGAAAAACTGTTTTTT. The full variable domain, completed using reference TRBV5-1 and TRBJ1-4, is KAGVTQTPRYLIKTRGQQVTLSCSPISGHRSVSWYQQTPGQGLQFLFEYFSETQRNKGNFPGRFSGRQFSNSRSEMNVSTLELGDSALYLCASSLRPTGDEKLFFGSGTQLSVL.

The chain couples TRBV28 to TRBJ2-1, with TRBD2 identical over 8 bases. From germline, CDR1 is MDHEN and CDR2 SYDVKM. V shed 4 bases, J shed 8 bases, and the junction held 10 bases outside the gene matches. The CDR3 covers 15 residues. CDR3 sequence reads: CASSYPGLGRYEQFF. The CDR3 DNA is TGTGCCAGCAGTTATCCGGGACTAGGCAGGTATGAGCAGTTCTTC.

The chain couples TRBV2 to TRBJ2-7, with D perhaps matching TRBD1 (5 bases). CDR1 is SNHLY, CDR2 FYNNEI, per germline. V lost 7 bases and J lost 3, with 10 bases in between. The CDR3 runs to 12 residues. As DNA, the CDR3 is TGTGCCAGCAACAGCAGGGTCTACGAGCAGTACGTC. It encodes CASNSRVYEQYV.

The chain recombines TRBV19 with TRBJ2-1, with 7 bases matching TRBD1. Trimming took 5 bases from V and 8 from J; bases not matched to a gene: 12. This CDR3 is built from 15 residues. CDR1 is LNHDA, CDR2 SQIVND, per germline (reference sequence). CDR3 residues: CASSSPWTGIYEQFF. CDR3 DNA: TGTGCCAGTAGTTCCCCCTGGACAGGTATATATGAGCAGTTCTTC.

This clone occurred once. V and J are TRBV5-4 and TRBJ2-1, with 12 bases lining up with TRBD2. V was clipped by 5 bases and J by 5 bases; unmatched bases: 5. CDR3 length: 15 residues. Looked up from germline, CDR1 is SGHNT and CDR2 is YYREEE (reference sequence). CDR3 DNA sequence: TGTGCCAGCAGAGCGCTAGCGGGAGGGGACAATGAGCAGTTCTTC. It encodes CASRALAGGDNEQFF.

V and J are TRBV7-2 and TRBJ2-4, with 13 nucleotides matching TRBD2. Germline V gene sequence: CDR1 SGHTA, CDR2 FQGNSA. This CDR3 contains 15 residues. V shed 5 bases, J shed 4 bases, and the junction held 2 bases outside the gene matches. DNA for the CDR3: TGTGCCAGCAGCAGGGGACTAGCGGGGAAAAACATTCAGTACTTC. This encodes CASSRGLAGKNIQYF.

This clone showed up just a few times. The genes are TRBV10-3 and TRBJ2-7, with D possibly being TRBD1 (6 bases). Between the trimmed V and J ends, which lost 3 bases and 5 bases, there was a span of 17 bases. Germline V CDR1 and CDR2: ENHRY, SYGVKD. The CDR3 sequence is 15 residues long. CDR3 region: CAISDPSWGLNEQYV. DNA for the CDR3: TGTGCCATCAGTGATCCTAGCTGGGGGCTAAACGAGCAGTACGTC.

V usage is TRBV5-5 and J usage is TRBJ2-7, with TRBD1 matching 9 bases. V trimming: 4 bases; J trimming: 6 bases; junction bases outside the gene matches: 8. This CDR3 region has 14 residues. Germline CDR1 and CDR2: SGHKS and YYEKEE (reference sequence). Here the CDR3 reads CASSPGQGKGEQYF. The CDR3 region has the DNA TGTGCCAGCAGCCCGGGACAGGGTAAGGGCGAGCAGTACTTC.

V usage is TRBV28 and J usage is TRBJ1-2; D unclear. The CDR3 consists of 16 residues. Trimming removed 4 bases from V and 6 bases from J, with 21 bases in between. The V gene's germline CDR1 is MDHEN and CDR2 SYDVKM. The CDR3 sequence is CASSSPPPWTADGYTF. CDR3 sequence (DNA): TGTGCCAGCAGTTCGCCCCCCCCCTGGACTGCCGATGGCTACACCTTC.

This clone appeared a single time. CDR3 in amino acids: CASSPGGVGTQYF. CDR3 in DNA: TGTGCCAGCTCACCAGGAGGGGTAGGGACCCAGTACTTC. J is TRBJ2-5 and V is TRBV18; D is possibly TRBD2 (6 bases). The V end was cut by 2 bases, the J end by 7 bases, with 11 bases between. The CDR3 covers 13 residues. Germline loops: CDR1 KGHSH, CDR2 LQKENI.

The chain joins TRBV7-9 to TRBJ2-1, with 9 bases aligning to TRBD2. The CDR3 totals 16 residues. Germline V gene sequence: CDR1 SEHNR, CDR2 FQNEAQ (reference sequence). V shed 1 base and J 3 bases; nucleotides not matched to a gene: 4. The CDR3 reads CASSLVGLAFYNEQFF. CDR3 in DNA: TGTGCCAGCAGCTTAGTTGGACTAGCGTTCTACAATGAGCAGTTCTTC.

The chain is built from TRBV28 and TRBJ2-1; D is undetermined. V was trimmed by 4 bases and J by 8 bases, leaving 15 bases between them. CDR1 and CDR2 (germline): MDHEN, SYDVKM. The CDR3 length is 14 residues. The CDR3 coding sequence is TGTGCCAGCAGTTCTCGGCGGTTACGGGATGAGCAGTTCTTC. Amino acid sequence: CASSSRRLRDEQFF.

The chain uses TRBV7-2 and TRBJ2-3, with D possibly matching TRBD2 (5 bases). This CDR3 spans 13 amino acids. V lost 5 bases to trimming and J lost 6 bases, with 12 bases between them. Germline V gives CDR1 SGHTA, CDR2 FQGNSA. CDR3 protein: CASSPGLGDTQYF. For the CDR3, the DNA is TGTGCCAGCAGCCCTGGACTCGGGGATACGCAGTATTTT.

The V gene is TRBV11-2, the J gene TRBJ2-2; TRBD1 aligns across 9 bases. V shed 3 bases and J 6 bases; nucleotides not matched to a gene: 11. The CDR3 runs 17 residues. Germline V lookup: CDR1 SGHAT, CDR2 FQNNGV. The CDR3 DNA follows: TGTGCCAGCAGCTTGACCCGACAGGGGGGGGTGGCCGGGGAGCTGTTTTTT. This translates into CASSLTRQGGVAGELFF.

This clone was recorded a few times. The chain carries TRBV6-1 and TRBJ2-5, with 8 bases aligning to TRBD1. CDR3 length: 15 residues. The V gene's germline CDR1 is MNHNS and CDR2 SASEGT. V trimming: 6 bases; J trimming: 5 bases; junction bases outside the gene matches: 11. CDR3 in DNA: TGTGCCAGCAGCGATACGACAGGGGCTCGGGAGACCCAGTACTTC. Amino acid sequence: CASSDTTGARETQYF.

The chain couples TRBV12-1 to TRBJ2-7; the table names TRBD1, a call not compared with the DNA. TRBV12-1 counts as a pseudogene. The CDR3 contains 15 residues. The CDR3 loop is CASSFPIPDTYEQYV. The CDR3 nucleotides read TGTGCCAGCAGCTTCCCAATCCCCGACACCTACGAGCAGTACGTC.